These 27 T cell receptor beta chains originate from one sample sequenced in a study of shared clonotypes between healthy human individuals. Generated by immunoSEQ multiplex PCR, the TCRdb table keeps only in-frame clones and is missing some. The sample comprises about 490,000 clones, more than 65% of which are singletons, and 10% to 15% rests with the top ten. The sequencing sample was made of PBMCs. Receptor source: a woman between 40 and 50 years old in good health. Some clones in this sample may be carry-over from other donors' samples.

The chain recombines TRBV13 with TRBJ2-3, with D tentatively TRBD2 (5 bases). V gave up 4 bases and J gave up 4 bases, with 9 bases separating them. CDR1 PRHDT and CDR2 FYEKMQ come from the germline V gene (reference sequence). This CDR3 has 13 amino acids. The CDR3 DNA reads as TGTGCCAGCAGCTCGGGGTGGGCAGATACGCAGTATTTT. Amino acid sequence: CASSSGWADTQYF.

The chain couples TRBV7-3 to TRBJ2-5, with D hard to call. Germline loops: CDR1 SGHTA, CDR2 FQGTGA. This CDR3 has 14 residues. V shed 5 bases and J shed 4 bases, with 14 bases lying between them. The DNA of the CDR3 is TGTGCCAGCAGCCCAACCTCAAGTCGAGAGACCCAGTACTTC. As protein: CASSPTSSRETQYF.

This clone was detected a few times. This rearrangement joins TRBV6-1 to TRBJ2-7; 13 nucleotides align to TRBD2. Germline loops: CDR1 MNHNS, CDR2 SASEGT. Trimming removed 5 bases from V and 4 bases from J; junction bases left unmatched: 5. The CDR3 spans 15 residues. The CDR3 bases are TGTGCCAGCAGTACCTCGGGACTAGCGGGATACGAGCAGTACTTC. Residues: CASSTSGLAGYEQYF.

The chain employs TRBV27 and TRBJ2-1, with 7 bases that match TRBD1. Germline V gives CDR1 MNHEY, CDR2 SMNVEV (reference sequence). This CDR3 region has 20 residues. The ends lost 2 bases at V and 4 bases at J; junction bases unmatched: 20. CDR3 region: CASSLKIDRASTRRYNEQFF. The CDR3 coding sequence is TGTGCCAGCAGTTTAAAAATAGACAGGGCCTCTACTAGGAGATACAATGAGCAGTTCTTC.

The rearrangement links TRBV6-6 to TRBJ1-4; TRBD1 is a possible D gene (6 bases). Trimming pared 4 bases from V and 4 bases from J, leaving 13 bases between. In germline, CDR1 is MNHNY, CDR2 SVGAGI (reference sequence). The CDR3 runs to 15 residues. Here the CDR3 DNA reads TGTGCCAGCAGTTCCCAGGGAGGGGGTAATGAAAAACTGTTTTTT. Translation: CASSSQGGGNEKLFF.

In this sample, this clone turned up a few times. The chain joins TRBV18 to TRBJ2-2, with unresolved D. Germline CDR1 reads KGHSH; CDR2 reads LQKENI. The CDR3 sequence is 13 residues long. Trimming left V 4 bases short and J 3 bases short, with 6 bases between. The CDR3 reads CASSRSDTGELFF. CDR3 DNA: TGTGCCAGCTCACGCTCCGACACCGGGGAGCTGTTTTTT. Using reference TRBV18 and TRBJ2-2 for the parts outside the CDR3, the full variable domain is NAGVMQNPRHLVRRRGQEARLRCSPMKGHSHVYWYRQLPEEGLKFMVYLQKENIIDESGMPKERFSAEFPKEGPSILRIQQVVRGDSAAYFCASSRSDTGELFFGEGSRLTVL.

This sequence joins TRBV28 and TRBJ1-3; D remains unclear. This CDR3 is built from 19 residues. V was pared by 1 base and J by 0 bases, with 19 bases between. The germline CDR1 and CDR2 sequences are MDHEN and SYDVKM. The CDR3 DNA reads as TGTGCCAGCAGTTTATTTCGGCAGGACCCCGAGAGCTCTGGAAACACCATATATTTT. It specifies CASSLFRQDPESSGNTIYF.

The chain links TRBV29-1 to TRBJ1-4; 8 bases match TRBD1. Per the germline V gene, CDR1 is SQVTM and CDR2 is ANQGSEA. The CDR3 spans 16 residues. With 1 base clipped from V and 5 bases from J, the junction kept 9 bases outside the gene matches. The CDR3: CSVEVAGGYGNEKLFF. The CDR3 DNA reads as TGCAGCGTTGAAGTTGCAGGGGGCTATGGAAATGAAAAACTGTTTTTT.

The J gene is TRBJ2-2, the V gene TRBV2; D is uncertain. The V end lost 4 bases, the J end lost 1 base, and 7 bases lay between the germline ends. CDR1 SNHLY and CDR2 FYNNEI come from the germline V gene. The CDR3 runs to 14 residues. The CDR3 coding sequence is TGTGCCAGCAGTGGACGGGTGAACACCGGGGAGCTGTTTTTT. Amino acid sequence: CASSGRVNTGELFF.

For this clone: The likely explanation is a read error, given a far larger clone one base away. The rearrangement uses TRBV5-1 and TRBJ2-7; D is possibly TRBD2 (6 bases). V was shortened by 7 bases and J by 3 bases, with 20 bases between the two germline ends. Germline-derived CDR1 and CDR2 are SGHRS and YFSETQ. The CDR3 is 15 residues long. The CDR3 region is CASGSSPGEIYEQYF. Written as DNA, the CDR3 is TGCGCCAGCGGCTCCTCACCGGGAGAAATCTACGAGCAGTACTTC.

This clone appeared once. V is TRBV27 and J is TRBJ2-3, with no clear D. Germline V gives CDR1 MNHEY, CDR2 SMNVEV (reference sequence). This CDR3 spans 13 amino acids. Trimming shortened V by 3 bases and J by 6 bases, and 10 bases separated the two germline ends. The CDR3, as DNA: TGTGCCAGCAGTTTGGGGATCGACGATACGCAGTATTTT. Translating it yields CASSLGIDDTQYF.

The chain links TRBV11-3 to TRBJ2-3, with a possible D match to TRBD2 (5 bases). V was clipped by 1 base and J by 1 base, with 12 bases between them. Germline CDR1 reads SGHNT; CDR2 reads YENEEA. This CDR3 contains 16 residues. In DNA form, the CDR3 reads TGTGCCAGCAGCTTAGGGCTAAAGGGAGGCACAGATACGCAGTATTTT. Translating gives CASSLGLKGGTDTQYF.

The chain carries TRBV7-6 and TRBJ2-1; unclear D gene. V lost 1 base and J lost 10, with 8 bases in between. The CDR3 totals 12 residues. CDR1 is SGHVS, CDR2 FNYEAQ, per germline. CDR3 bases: TGTGCCAGCAGCTTAGTCCCCGCGGAGCAGTTCTTC. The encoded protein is CASSLVPAEQFF.

CDR3 loop: CASSLSGSSHNEQFF. The CDR3 coding sequence is TGTGCCAGCAGCCTTAGCGGGAGTTCCCACAATGAGCAGTTCTTC. The chain is built from TRBV7-9 and TRBJ2-1; 9 bases map to TRBD2. Germline-derived CDR1 and CDR2 are SEHNR and FQNEAQ (reference sequence). Unmatched junction bases numbered 7, after V lost 5 bases and J lost 5 bases. This CDR3 has 15 residues.

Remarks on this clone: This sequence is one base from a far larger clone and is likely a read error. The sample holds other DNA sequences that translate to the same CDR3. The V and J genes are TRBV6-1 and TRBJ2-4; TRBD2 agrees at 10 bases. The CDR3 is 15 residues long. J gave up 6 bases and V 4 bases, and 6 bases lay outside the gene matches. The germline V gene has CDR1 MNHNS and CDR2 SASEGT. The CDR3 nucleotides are TGTGCCAGCAGTGTTATAGCGGGAGGAGTAAACATTCAGTACTTC. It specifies CASSVIAGGVNIQYF.

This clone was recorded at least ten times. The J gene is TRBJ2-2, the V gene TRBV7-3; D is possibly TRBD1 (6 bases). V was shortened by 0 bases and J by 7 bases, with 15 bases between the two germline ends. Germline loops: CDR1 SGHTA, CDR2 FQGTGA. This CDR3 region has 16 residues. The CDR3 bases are TGTGCCAGCAGCTTAACTGCTGTCGCCAGGGGCGGGGAGCTGTTTTTT. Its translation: CASSLTAVARGGELFF.

Here the CDR3 DNA reads TGTGCCACCAAACTGGTCACGGCGTCGGGCTATGGCTACACCTTC. Translation gives CATKLVTASGYGYTF. The chain employs TRBV7-9 and TRBJ1-2, with no clear D. The V gene's germline CDR1 is SEHNR and CDR2 FQNEAQ (reference sequence). The CDR3 spans 15 residues. V was clipped by 10 bases and J by 4 bases, with 22 bases between them.

In DNA form, the CDR3 reads TGCGCCAGCAGCTTGAATGCGCAGGGGCCGAACACTGAAGCTTTCTTT. This translates into CASSLNAQGPNTEAFF. V is TRBV5-1 and J is TRBJ1-1, with D perhaps matching TRBD1 (6 bases). Germline CDR1 reads SGHRS; CDR2 reads YFSETQ. The CDR3 is made up of 16 amino acids. The V and J ends lost 1 base and 1 base respectively, with 14 bases between them.

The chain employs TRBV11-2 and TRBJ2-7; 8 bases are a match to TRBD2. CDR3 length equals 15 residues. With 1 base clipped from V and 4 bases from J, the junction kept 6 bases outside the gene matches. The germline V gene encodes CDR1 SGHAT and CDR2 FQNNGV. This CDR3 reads CASSLALAERYEQYF. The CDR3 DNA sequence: TGTGCCAGCAGCTTAGCACTAGCGGAAAGGTACGAGCAGTACTTC. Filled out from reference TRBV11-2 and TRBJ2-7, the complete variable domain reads EAGVAQSPRYKIIEKRQSVAFWCNPISGHATLYWYQQILGQGPKLLIQFQNNGVVDDSQLPKDRFSAERLKGVDSTLKIQPAKLEDSAVYLCASSLALAERYEQYFGPGTRLTVT.

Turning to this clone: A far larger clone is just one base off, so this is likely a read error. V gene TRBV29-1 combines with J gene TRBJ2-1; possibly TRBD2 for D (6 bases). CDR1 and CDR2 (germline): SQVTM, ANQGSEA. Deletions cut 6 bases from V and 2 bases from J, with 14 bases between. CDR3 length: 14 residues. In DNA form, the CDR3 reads TGCAGCGTGAGGAGGGACTGCACCTACAATGAGCAGTTCTTC. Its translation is CSVRRDCTYNEQFF.

This chain's CDR3 is CASSLGQVTDTQYF. CDR3 nucleotide sequence: TGTGCCAGCAGTTTAGGGCAGGTCACAGATACGCAGTATTTT. The rearrangement uses TRBV28 and TRBJ2-3; D not certain. V was cut by 2 bases and J by 2 bases, with 8 bases left in between. The CDR3 has 14 amino acids. Germline loops: CDR1 MDHEN, CDR2 SYDVKM.

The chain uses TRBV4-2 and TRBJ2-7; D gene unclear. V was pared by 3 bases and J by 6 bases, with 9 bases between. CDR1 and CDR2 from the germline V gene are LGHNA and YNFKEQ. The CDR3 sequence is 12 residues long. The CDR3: CASSQAPGEQYF. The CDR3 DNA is TGTGCCAGCAGCCAGGCCCCCGGCGAGCAGTACTTC.

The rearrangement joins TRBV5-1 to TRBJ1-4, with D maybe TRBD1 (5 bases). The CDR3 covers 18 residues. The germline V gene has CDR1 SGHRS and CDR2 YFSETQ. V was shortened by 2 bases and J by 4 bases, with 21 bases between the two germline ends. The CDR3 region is CASSFRQGGWDFNEKLFF. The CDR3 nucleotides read TGCGCCAGCAGCTTTCGCCAGGGAGGTTGGGACTTTAATGAAAAACTGTTTTTT.

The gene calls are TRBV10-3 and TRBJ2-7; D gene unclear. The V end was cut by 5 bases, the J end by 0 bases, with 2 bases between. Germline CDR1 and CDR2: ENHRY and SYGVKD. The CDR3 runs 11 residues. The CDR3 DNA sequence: TGTGCCATCAGTACCTCCTACGAGCAGTACTTC. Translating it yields CAISTSYEQYF.

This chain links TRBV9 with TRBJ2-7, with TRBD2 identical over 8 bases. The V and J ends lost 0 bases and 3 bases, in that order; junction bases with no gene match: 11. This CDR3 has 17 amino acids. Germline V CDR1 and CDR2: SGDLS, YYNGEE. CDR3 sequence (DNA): TGTGCCAGCAGCGTAGCCGGCGCAGCGGGAGCCGTCTACGAGCAGTACTTC. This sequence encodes CASSVAGAAGAVYEQYF.

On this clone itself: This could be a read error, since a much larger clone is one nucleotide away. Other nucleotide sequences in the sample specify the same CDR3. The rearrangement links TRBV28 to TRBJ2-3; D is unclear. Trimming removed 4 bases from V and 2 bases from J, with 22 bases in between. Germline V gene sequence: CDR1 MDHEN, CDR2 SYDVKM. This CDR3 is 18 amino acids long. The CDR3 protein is CASSSPLGSAMHTDTQYF. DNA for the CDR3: TGTGCCAGCAGTTCCCCCCTCGGGTCCGCTATGCACACAGATACGCAGTATTTT.

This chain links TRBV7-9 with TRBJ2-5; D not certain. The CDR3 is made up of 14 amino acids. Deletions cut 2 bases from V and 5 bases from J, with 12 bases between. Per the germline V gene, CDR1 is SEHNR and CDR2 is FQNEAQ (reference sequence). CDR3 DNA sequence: TGTGCCAGCAGCTTACCCCTTTGGCCGGAGACCCAGTACTTC. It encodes CASSLPLWPETQYF. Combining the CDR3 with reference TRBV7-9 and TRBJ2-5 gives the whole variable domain DTGVSQNPRHKITKRGQNVTFRCDPISEHNRLYWYRQTLGQGPEFLTYFQNEAQLEKSRLLSDRFSAERPKGSFSTLEIQRTEQGDSAMYLCASSLPLWPETQYFGPGTRLLVL.